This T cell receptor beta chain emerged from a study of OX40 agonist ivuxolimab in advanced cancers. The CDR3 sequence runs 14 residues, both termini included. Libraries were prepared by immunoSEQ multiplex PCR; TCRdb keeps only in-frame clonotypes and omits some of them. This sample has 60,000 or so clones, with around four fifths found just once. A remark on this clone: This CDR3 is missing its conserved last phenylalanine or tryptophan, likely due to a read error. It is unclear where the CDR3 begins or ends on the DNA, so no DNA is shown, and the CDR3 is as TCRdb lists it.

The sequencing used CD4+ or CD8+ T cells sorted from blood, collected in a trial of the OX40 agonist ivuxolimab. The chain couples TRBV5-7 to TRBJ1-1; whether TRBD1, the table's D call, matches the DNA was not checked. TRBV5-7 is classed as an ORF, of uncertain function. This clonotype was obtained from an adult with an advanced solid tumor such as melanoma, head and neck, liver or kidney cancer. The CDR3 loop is CASSLGGQLPSIFL.